The T cell receptor (beta chain) described here comes from a study of blood T cells in healthy people across ages. The length of the CDR3 is 19 residues. Trimming pared 0 bases from V and 0 bases from J, leaving 17 bases between. The V gene's germline CDR1 is LGHNA and CDR2 YSLEER. Primed by a sample-barcoded 5' primer and a J-beta primer mix, a second PCR proceeded for 7 to 11 cycles. TCRdb analysed the 5' RACE reads with MiXCR anew, one entry per CDR3 protein. The sample has approximately 800,000 distinct CDR3 sequences; 20% to 25% are singletons. The same sample was also studied in work on T cells of mothers and their children.

Sample: blood. This chain links TRBV4-3 with TRBJ1-4, with a possible D match to TRBD1 (5 bases). The receptor was isolated from a boy aged 5 to 17 in good health. The CDR3 nucleotides read TGCGCCAGCAGCCAAGATCATTGGGGGATAGCTACAACTAATGAAAAACTGTTTTTT. This translates into CASSQDHWGIATTNEKLFF.